This is a list of T cell receptor beta chains from one sample in a study of regulatory and conventional T cells in RAG deficiency. Clones were sequenced by immunoSEQ multiplex PCR, and TCRdb holds only the in-frame ones, with some missing. The sample gives tens of thousands of clones, 90% to 95% of which show up once; about 0.73% is in the top ten. This sample also belongs to another study, concerning regulatory T cells.

What was sequenced was CD4+ T cells sorted from blood. The source of these receptors is a human donor in good health. Both conserved end residues are part of each CDR3. The order of the fields is J gene, clone size, V gene, D gene, CDR3 DNA, CDR3 protein. D genes are given only for firm matches. Clone size is shown for a subset of rows, as once, few, many or a class of expanded clone.

j_gene: TRBJ1-5; abundance: NA; v_gene: TRBV18; d_gene: NA; CDR3nt: TGTGCCAGCTCACCAGGGAATCAGCCCCAGCATTTT; CDR3aa: CASSPGNQPQHF
j_gene: TRBJ2-7; abundance: NA; v_gene: TRBV9; d_gene: NA; CDR3nt: TGTGCCAGCAGCCGAAAGGGGGGGGCGCCCAACGAGCAGTACTTC; CDR3aa: CASSRKGGAPNEQYF
j_gene: TRBJ2-3; abundance: few; v_gene: TRBV5-1; d_gene: TRBD2; CDR3nt: TGCGCCAGCAGCCATAGCGGGGGGGCCACAGATACGCAGTATTTT; CDR3aa: CASSHSGGATDTQYF
j_gene: TRBJ1-1; abundance: NA; v_gene: TRBV30; d_gene: NA; CDR3nt: TGTGCCTGGAGTGTCACTGGTGGGACTGAAGCTTTCTTT; CDR3aa: CAWSVTGGTEAFF
j_gene: TRBJ2-7; abundance: NA; v_gene: TRBV6-5; d_gene: TRBD2; CDR3nt: TGTGCCAGCAGCCCTCGGGGGGGTTCTTACGAGCAGTACTTC; CDR3aa: CASSPRGGSYEQYF
j_gene: TRBJ1-1; abundance: NA; v_gene: TRBV4-2; d_gene: NA; CDR3nt: TGTGCCAGCAGCCTGGGGGGTGGTGGTGAAGCTTTCTTT; CDR3aa: CASSLGGGGEAFF
j_gene: TRBJ1-1; abundance: NA; v_gene: TRBV5-1; d_gene: NA; CDR3nt: TGCGCCAGCAGCGGAGGGACGGCTTTGAGGGGGACTGAAGCTTTCTTT; CDR3aa: CASSGGTALRGTEAFF
j_gene: TRBJ2-5; abundance: once; v_gene: TRBV5-5; d_gene: NA; CDR3nt: TGTGCCAGCAGCACGGAACGGGAGACCCAGTACTTC; CDR3aa: CASSTERETQYF
j_gene: TRBJ2-5; abundance: NA; v_gene: TRBV15; d_gene: NA; CDR3nt: TGTGCCACCAGCAGAGATCGTCCCGCGGAGACCCAGTACTTC; CDR3aa: CATSRDRPAETQYF
j_gene: TRBJ2-3; abundance: NA; v_gene: TRBV6-5; d_gene: NA; CDR3nt: TGTGCCAGCAGCGAGCAGCGGACCCGAGATACGCAGTATTTT; CDR3aa: CASSEQRTRDTQYF
j_gene: TRBJ2-3; abundance: once; v_gene: TRBV14; d_gene: TRBD2; CDR3nt: TGTGCCAGCAGCCACTACCCTCGCGGGCTAGCGGGGGGCACAGATACGCAGTATTTT; CDR3aa: CASSHYPRGLAGGTDTQYF
j_gene: TRBJ2-1; abundance: NA; v_gene: TRBV19; d_gene: NA; CDR3nt: TGTGCCAGTAGTATAGGCGGGACTTGGGACAGTTTGAGCTCCTACAATGAGCAGTTCTTC; CDR3aa: CASSIGGTWDSLSSYNEQFF
j_gene: TRBJ1-1; abundance: NA; v_gene: TRBV6-5; d_gene: NA; CDR3nt: TGTGCCAGCAGGCAACAGCTAAACACTGAAGCTTTCTTT; CDR3aa: CASRQQLNTEAFF
j_gene: TRBJ2-1; abundance: NA; v_gene: TRBV5-1; d_gene: TRBD2; CDR3nt: TGCGCCAGCATTCCGGGGGGGAGCTCCTACAATGAGCAGTTCTTC; CDR3aa: CASIPGGSSYNEQFF
j_gene: TRBJ1-1; abundance: NA; v_gene: TRBV6-1; d_gene: NA; CDR3nt: TGTGCCAGTGACCCTCTATGGGTTGTGAACACTGAAGCTTTCTTT; CDR3aa: CASDPLWVVNTEAFF
j_gene: TRBJ1-1; abundance: NA; v_gene: TRBV6-6; d_gene: NA; CDR3nt: TGTGCCAGCAGTTACTCCGACAGGCGGGCTTTCTTT; CDR3aa: CASSYSDRRAFF
j_gene: TRBJ2-5; abundance: NA; v_gene: TRBV7-9; d_gene: NA; CDR3nt: TGTGCCAGCAGCTTGGACAGCCAAGAGACCCAGTACTTC; CDR3aa: CASSLDSQETQYF
j_gene: TRBJ2-6; abundance: NA; v_gene: TRBV2; d_gene: TRBD1; CDR3nt: TGTGCCAGCTTCCCTGGGACAGCGATATTCTCTGGGGCCAACGTCCTGACTTTC; CDR3aa: CASFPGTAIFSGANVLTF
j_gene: TRBJ2-7; abundance: NA; v_gene: TRBV27; d_gene: TRBD1; CDR3nt: TGTGCCAGCAGTTCCACAGGGGGCAACTCCTACGAGCAGTACTTC; CDR3aa: CASSSTGGNSYEQYF
j_gene: TRBJ1-3; abundance: NA; v_gene: TRBV5-1; d_gene: NA; CDR3nt: TGCGCCAGCAGCTGGGGAGACAGCCGCTCTGGAAACACCATATATTTT; CDR3aa: CASSWGDSRSGNTIYF
j_gene: TRBJ2-1; abundance: NA; v_gene: TRBV10-1; d_gene: TRBD2; CDR3nt: TGCGCCAGCAGTGGGGAAGCGGGAGCTTCCTACAATGAGCAGTTCTTC; CDR3aa: CASSGEAGASYNEQFF
j_gene: TRBJ2-3; abundance: NA; v_gene: TRBV7-2; d_gene: TRBD2; CDR3nt: TGTGCCAGCAGCCGAGGGGGACTAGCGAGCACAGATACGCAGTATTTT; CDR3aa: CASSRGGLASTDTQYF
j_gene: TRBJ1-6; abundance: NA; v_gene: TRBV19; d_gene: TRBD1; CDR3nt: TGTGCCAGTAGTGATTGGGACAGTAATTCACCCCTCCACTTT; CDR3aa: CASSDWDSNSPLHF
j_gene: TRBJ2-3; abundance: NA; v_gene: TRBV29-1; d_gene: NA; CDR3nt: TGCAGCGTTGGGGCAGACACAGATACGCAGTATTTT; CDR3aa: CSVGADTDTQYF
j_gene: TRBJ2-7; abundance: NA; v_gene: TRBV5-1; d_gene: NA; CDR3nt: TGCGCCAGCAGCTTGGGTGGCTTCGACGAGCAGTACTTC; CDR3aa: CASSLGGFDEQYF
j_gene: TRBJ1-2; abundance: NA; v_gene: TRBV19; d_gene: NA; CDR3nt: TGTGCCAGCAGAGGCTACTCAGACTATGGCTACACCTTC; CDR3aa: CASRGYSDYGYTF
j_gene: TRBJ2-7; abundance: NA; v_gene: TRBV30; d_gene: NA; CDR3nt: TGTGCCTGGAGCCTCCACTCCAGCGTATCCGAGCAGTACTTC; CDR3aa: CAWSLHSSVSEQYF
j_gene: TRBJ2-7; abundance: NA; v_gene: TRBV9; d_gene: NA; CDR3nt: TGTGCCAGCAGCGTAGCGGCAGGAGGGGAGCAGTACTTC; CDR3aa: CASSVAAGGEQYF
j_gene: TRBJ2-3; abundance: NA; v_gene: TRBV5-1; d_gene: NA; CDR3nt: TGCGCCAGCAGCTTAGGACACGACACGGGCACAGATACGCAGTATTTT; CDR3aa: CASSLGHDTGTDTQYF
j_gene: TRBJ1-1; abundance: NA; v_gene: TRBV2; d_gene: TRBD1; CDR3nt: TGTGCCAGCAGTGGCAACAGGGGGAGCACTGAAGCTTTCTTT; CDR3aa: CASSGNRGSTEAFF
j_gene: TRBJ2-7; abundance: NA; v_gene: TRBV12-2; d_gene: NA; CDR3nt: TGTGCAAGTCGATTAGATAACCCGGACACACTATACGAGCAGTACTTC; CDR3aa: CASRLDNPDTLYEQYF
j_gene: TRBJ1-5; abundance: NA; v_gene: TRBV5-8; d_gene: NA; CDR3nt: TGTGCCAGCAGCTTAACAGGACACCATCAGCCCCAGCATTTT; CDR3aa: CASSLTGHHQPQHF
j_gene: TRBJ1-2; abundance: NA; v_gene: TRBV2; d_gene: TRBD1; CDR3nt: TGTGCCAGCACTCTGACAGGGGGCCGTCCCCGTGGCTACACCTTC; CDR3aa: CASTLTGGRPRGYTF
j_gene: TRBJ2-7; abundance: NA; v_gene: TRBV29-1; d_gene: NA; CDR3nt: TGCAGCGTTGAAATTGGGGCGGGCTACGAGCAGTACTTC; CDR3aa: CSVEIGAGYEQYF
j_gene: TRBJ1-5; abundance: NA; v_gene: TRBV2; d_gene: NA; CDR3nt: TGTGCCAGCAGTGTTCAAGGGGGCAATCAGCCCCAGCATTTT; CDR3aa: CASSVQGGNQPQHF
j_gene: TRBJ1-5; abundance: NA; v_gene: TRBV4-1; d_gene: NA; CDR3nt: TGCGCCAGCAGCCAAGGCCATACTAGGCAGCCCCAGCATTTT; CDR3aa: CASSQGHTRQPQHF
j_gene: TRBJ1-2; abundance: NA; v_gene: TRBV12-5; d_gene: NA; CDR3nt: TGTGCTAGTAATCGGGACCAAGGCTACACCTTC; CDR3aa: CASNRDQGYTF
j_gene: TRBJ1-1; abundance: NA; v_gene: TRBV27; d_gene: NA; CDR3nt: TGTGCCAGCAGTTTATCCCCCCGTTCGAACACTGAAGCTTTCTTT; CDR3aa: CASSLSPRSNTEAFF
j_gene: TRBJ2-1; abundance: NA; v_gene: TRBV9; d_gene: NA; CDR3nt: TGTGCCAGCAGCGTGACCGTAGACAATGAGCAGTTCTTC; CDR3aa: CASSVTVDNEQFF
j_gene: TRBJ2-7; abundance: NA; v_gene: TRBV14; d_gene: NA; CDR3nt: TGTGCCAGCCGACCGGACAGCACCTACGAGCAGTACTTC; CDR3aa: CASRPDSTYEQYF
j_gene: TRBJ1-1; abundance: NA; v_gene: TRBV19; d_gene: NA; CDR3nt: TGTGCCAGTAGTGCCTCAGGGCCTGAAGCTTTCTTT; CDR3aa: CASSASGPEAFF
j_gene: TRBJ1-5; abundance: NA; v_gene: TRBV6-6; d_gene: TRBD1; CDR3nt: TGTGCCAGCAGACCGACAGGGAAGAGGGAGGATCAGCCCCAGCATTTT; CDR3aa: CASRPTGKREDQPQHF
j_gene: TRBJ2-2; abundance: NA; v_gene: TRBV5-1; d_gene: TRBD1; CDR3nt: TGCGCCAGCAGCAGCCTCCGGGACAGGGGGCGCCAGGGGACCGGGGAGCTGTTTTTT; CDR3aa: CASSSLRDRGRQGTGELFF